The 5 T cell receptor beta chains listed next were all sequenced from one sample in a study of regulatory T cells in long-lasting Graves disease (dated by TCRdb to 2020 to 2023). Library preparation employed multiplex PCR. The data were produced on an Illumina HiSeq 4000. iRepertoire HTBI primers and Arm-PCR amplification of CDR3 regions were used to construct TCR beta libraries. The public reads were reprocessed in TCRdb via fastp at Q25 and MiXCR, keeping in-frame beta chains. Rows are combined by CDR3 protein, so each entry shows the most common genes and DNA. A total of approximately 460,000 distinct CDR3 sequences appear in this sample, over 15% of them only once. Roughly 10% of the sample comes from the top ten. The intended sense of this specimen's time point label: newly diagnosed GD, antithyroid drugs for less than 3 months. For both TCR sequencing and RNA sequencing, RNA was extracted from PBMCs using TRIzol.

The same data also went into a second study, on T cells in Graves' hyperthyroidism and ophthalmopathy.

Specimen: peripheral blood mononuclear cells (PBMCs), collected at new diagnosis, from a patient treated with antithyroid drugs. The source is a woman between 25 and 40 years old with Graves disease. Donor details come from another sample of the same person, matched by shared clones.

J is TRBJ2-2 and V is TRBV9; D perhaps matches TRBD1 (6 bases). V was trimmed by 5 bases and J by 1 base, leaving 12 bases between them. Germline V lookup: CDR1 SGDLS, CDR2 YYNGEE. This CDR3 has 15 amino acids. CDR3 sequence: CASRSTQGNTGELFF. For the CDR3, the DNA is TGTGCCAGCAGATCAACACAGGGGAACACCGGGGAGCTGTTTTTT.

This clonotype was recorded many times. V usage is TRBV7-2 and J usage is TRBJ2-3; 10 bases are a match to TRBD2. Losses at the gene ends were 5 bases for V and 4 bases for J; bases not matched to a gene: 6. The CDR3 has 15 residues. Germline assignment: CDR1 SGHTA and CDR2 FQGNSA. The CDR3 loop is CASSAPGLAPDTQYF. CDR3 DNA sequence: TGTGCCAGCAGCGCACCGGGACTAGCGCCAGATACGCAGTATTTT.

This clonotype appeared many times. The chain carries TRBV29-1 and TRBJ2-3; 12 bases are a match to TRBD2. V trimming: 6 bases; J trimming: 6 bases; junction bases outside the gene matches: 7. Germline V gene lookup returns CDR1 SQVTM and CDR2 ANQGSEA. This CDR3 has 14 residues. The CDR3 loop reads CSVETSGRTDTQYF. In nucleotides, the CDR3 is TGCAGCGTGGAGACTAGCGGGAGAACCGATACGCAGTATTTT.

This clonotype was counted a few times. CDR3 sequence: CASSLSGNSYEQYF. The CDR3 region has the DNA TGTGCCAGCAGCCTGAGCGGGAACTCCTACGAGCAGTACTTC. V gene TRBV12-3 or TRBV12-4 combines with J gene TRBJ2-7; 7 bases agree with TRBD2. CDR3 length: 14 amino acids. Trimming took 6 bases from V and 0 from J; bases not matched to a gene: 5.

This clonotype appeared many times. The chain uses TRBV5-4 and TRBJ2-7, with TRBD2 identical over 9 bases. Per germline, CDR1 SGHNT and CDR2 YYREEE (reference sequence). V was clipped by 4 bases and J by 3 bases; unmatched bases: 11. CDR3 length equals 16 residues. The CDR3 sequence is CASSPSGEPLVYEQYF. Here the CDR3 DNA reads TGTGCCAGCAGCCCTAGCGGGGAGCCCTTAGTCTACGAGCAGTACTTC.